These 32 T cell receptor beta chains were all obtained from the same sample, sequenced in a study of regulatory T cells in long-lasting Graves disease. Construction of TCR beta libraries relied on iRepertoire HTBI primers and on Arm-PCR targeting CDR3 regions. TCRdb called the multiplex PCR reads again in MiXCR, with one record for every CDR3 protein. The sample carries 650,000 to 850,000 distinct CDR3 sequences, 25% to 35% recorded once. Specified time point: persistent/refractory GD, antithyroid drugs over 5 years with positive TRAb. Making the TCR library involved RNA that had been extracted from PBMCs. The sequences come from peripheral blood mononuclear cells (PBMCs), collected when the disease was refractory, from a patient treated with antithyroid drugs. The receptor set was obtained from a female donor with Graves disease.

The V gene is TRBV13, the J gene TRBJ2-7; no definite D call. The CDR3 has 15 residues. From germline, CDR1 is PRHDT and CDR2 FYEKMQ (reference sequence). V was shortened by 5 bases and J by 0 bases, with 14 bases between the two germline ends. CDR3 region: CASSPPWSPSYEQYF. As DNA, the CDR3 is TGTGCCAGCAGCCCCCCGTGGAGTCCCTCCTACGAGCAGTACTTC.

This clonotype was recorded many times. The V call is TRBV6-2 or TRBV6-3, the J call TRBJ2-7; the D gene could be TRBD1 or TRBD2 (5 bases each). Between the trimmed V and J ends, which lost 2 bases and 0 bases, there was a span of 11 bases. Germline V gene lookup returns CDR1 MNHEY and CDR2 SVGEGT. The length of the CDR3 is 15 residues. The DNA of the CDR3 is TGTGCCAGCAGTTACGGGACGAACCCCTCCTACGAGCAGTACTTC. Its protein is CASSYGTNPSYEQYF.

This clonotype has a count of ten or more. V is TRBV25-1 and J is TRBJ1-1, with 8 bases aligning to TRBD1. This CDR3 spans 14 amino acids. J gave up 3 bases and V 6 bases, and 6 bases lay outside the gene matches. The germline V gene encodes CDR1 MGHDK and CDR2 SYGVNS. CDR3 protein: CASSEGQGYTEAFF. In DNA, the CDR3 is TGTGCCAGCAGCGAAGGACAGGGCTACACTGAAGCTTTCTTT.

CDR3 protein: CSAREGTGWFQPQHF. CDR3 sequence (DNA): TGCAGTGCCCGTGAAGGGACAGGGTGGTTTCAGCCCCAGCATTTT. The V call is TRBV20-1, the J call TRBJ1-5; 9 positions agree with TRBD1. The CDR3 has 15 amino acids. Germline V lookup: CDR1 DFQATT, CDR2 SNEGSKA (reference sequence). J lost 6 bases, V lost 6 bases, and 12 bases had no gene match.

The chain couples TRBV27 to TRBJ1-5; D unresolved. Looked up from germline, CDR1 is MNHEY and CDR2 is SMNVEV (reference sequence). Deletions cut 8 bases from V and 3 bases from J, with 14 bases between. The CDR3 consists of 14 residues. The CDR3 DNA is TGTGCCAGCTCGACCCAGAGATTCAATCAGCCCCAGCATTTT. Amino acid sequence: CASSTQRFNQPQHF.

This clonotype showed up just a few times. The V gene is TRBV12-3 or TRBV12-4, the J gene TRBJ2-3; no clear D. This CDR3 contains 16 residues. V shed 7 bases and J shed 0 bases, with 17 bases lying between them. The CDR3 spells CASTPWAESSTDTQYF. In nucleotides, the CDR3 is TGTGCCAGCACCCCGTGGGCGGAGTCTAGCACAGATACGCAGTATTTT.

This clonotype was recorded a few times. The chain uses TRBV25-1 and TRBJ1-1, with no clear D. CDR1 and CDR2 from the germline V gene are MGHDK and SYGVNS. Trimming pared 6 bases from V and 3 bases from J, leaving 11 bases between. The CDR3 is 13 amino acids. The CDR3 here is CASSPHGYTEAFF. DNA for the CDR3: TGTGCCAGCAGCCCTCACGGATACACTGAAGCTTTCTTT.

The V and J genes are TRBV2 and TRBJ2-5; 8 nucleotides match TRBD1. Germline loops: CDR1 SNHLY, CDR2 FYNNEI. Trimming at V came to 8 bases and at J to 3 bases, leaving 5 bases not matched to a gene. The CDR3 is made up of 13 amino acids. CDR3 sequence reads: CASAGQVEETQYF. The CDR3 nucleotides read TGTGCCAGCGCGGGACAGGTGGAAGAGACCCAGTACTTC.

The rearrangement links TRBV12-3 or TRBV12-4 to TRBJ2-7; TRBD2 is a possible D gene (6 bases). V lost 4 bases, J lost 7 bases, and 23 bases lay in between. CDR3 size: 16 residues. As DNA, the CDR3 is TGTGCCAGCAGTTCAAGTTCGGAGGGCTATAATCTGGAGCAGTACTTC. It specifies CASSSSSEGYNLEQYF.

The V and J genes are TRBV4-1 and TRBJ1-5; TRBD1 might be the D (6 bases). Germline CDR1 and CDR2: MGHRA and YSYEKL. The CDR3 consists of 16 residues. V was trimmed by 0 bases and J by 6 bases, leaving 15 bases between them. CDR3 DNA sequence: TGCGCCAGCAGCCAAGAAGTCGCAGGGGTGGTTCAGCCCCAGCATTTT. Translating it yields CASSQEVAGVVQPQHF.

V and J are TRBV7-2 and TRBJ2-2; D tentatively reads TRBD1 or TRBD2 (5 bases each). Germline loops: CDR1 SGHTA, CDR2 FQGNSA. CDR3 length equals 15 residues. V lost 1 base and J 6 bases, leaving 12 bases between the germline ends. CDR3 residues: CASSLEGRVAGELFF. Here the CDR3 DNA reads TGTGCCAGCAGCTTAGAGGGGAGAGTCGCCGGGGAGCTGTTTTTT.

Only one count was recorded for this clonotype. Mismatch with germline at one junction end may stem from a read error. In nucleotides, the CDR3 is TGCGCCAGCAGCTTCGATACAACCCCCGGGAATGAAAAACTGTCTTTT. Translated, it gives CASSFDTTPGNEKLSF. V is TRBV5-1 and J is TRBJ1-4; the D is unclear. Germline V gene data show CDR1 as SGHRS and CDR2 as YFSETQ. This CDR3 contains 16 residues.

In this sample, this clonotype turned up many times. V is TRBV12-3 or TRBV12-4 and J is TRBJ1-2; tentatively, D is TRBD1 (5 bases). Trimming shortened V by 1 base and J by 0 bases, and 9 bases separated the two germline ends. The length of the CDR3 is 15 residues. DNA for the CDR3: TGTGCCAGCAGTTTAGTGAGGGGAGCTAACTATGGCTACACCTTC. Amino acid sequence: CASSLVRGANYGYTF.

This clonotype was seen more than once but under ten times. The rearrangement links TRBV6-1 to TRBJ1-1; no firm D call. Germline loops: CDR1 MNHNS, CDR2 SASEGT. V gave up 6 bases and J gave up 7 bases, with 9 bases separating them. The CDR3 covers 11 residues. Here the CDR3 DNA reads TGTGCCAGCAGGTCATTGGGTGAAGCTTTCTTT. Its translation is CASRSLGEAFF.

This clonotype is medium-sized by share. J is TRBJ2-5 and V is TRBV11-2, with D perhaps matching TRBD1 (6 bases). The CDR3 spans 13 residues. CDR1 and CDR2 from the germline V gene are SGHAT and FQNNGV. Trimming cost V 3 bases and J 5 bases, with 10 bases left between them. CDR3 protein: CASSFRGLETQYF. CDR3 bases: TGTGCCAGCAGCTTCAGGGGTTTGGAGACCCAGTACTTC.

This clonotype was counted a few times. The chain recombines TRBV7-2 with TRBJ1-2; tentative D call: TRBD1 (5 bases). CDR1 and CDR2 from the germline V gene are SGHTA and FQGNSA. There are 13 residues in the CDR3. V lost 6 bases and J lost 4, with 12 bases in between. CDR3 nucleotides: TGTGCCAGCAGTCCGAGGGACGCCTATGGCTACACCTTC. Its protein is CASSPRDAYGYTF.

This clonotype was seen at least ten times. J is TRBJ1-5 and V is TRBV2, with no clear D. Trimming shortened V by 6 bases and J by 8 bases, and 14 bases separated the two germline ends. CDR3 length: 13 residues. The V gene's germline CDR1 is SNHLY and CDR2 FYNNEI. The CDR3 protein is CASRVQGLEPQHF. CDR3 nucleotide sequence: TGTGCCAGCAGGGTCCAAGGGCTTGAGCCCCAGCATTTT.

V usage is TRBV29-1 and J usage is TRBJ1-1; D is ambiguous. The germline CDR1 and CDR2 sequences are SQVTM and ANQGSEA. V was pared by 4 bases and J by 0 bases, with 9 bases between. The CDR3 covers 13 residues. The CDR3 spells CSVVWGMNTEAFF. The CDR3 DNA reads as TGCAGCGTTGTGTGGGGAATGAACACTGAAGCTTTCTTT.

This clonotype was counted ten times or more. The chain links TRBV30 to TRBJ1-4; a possible D gene is TRBD1 (5 bases). Trimming shortened V by 5 bases and J by 8 bases, and 15 bases separated the two germline ends. Per germline, CDR1 GTSNPN and CDR2 SVGIG (reference sequence). This CDR3 spans 13 amino acids. CDR3 DNA sequence: TGTGCCTGGGCTAACCAGGGAACGGAAAAACTGTTTTTT. Encoded protein: CAWANQGTEKLFF.

The gene calls are TRBV19 and TRBJ1-5; no reliable D call. Trimming pared 7 bases from V and 3 bases from J, leaving 16 bases between. In germline, CDR1 is LNHDA, CDR2 SQIVND (reference sequence). The CDR3 has 15 residues. For the CDR3, the DNA is TGTGCCAGTACCCCCCGGATCAGAGACAATCAGCCCCAGCATTTT. It specifies CASTPRIRDNQPQHF. The full variable domain, its missing parts supplied by reference TRBV19 and TRBJ1-5, is DGGITQSPKYLFRKEGQNVTLSCEQNLNHDAMYWYRQDPGQGLRLIYYSQIVNDFQKGDIAEGYSVSREKKESFPLTVTSAQKNPTAFYLCASTPRIRDNQPQHFGDGTRLSIL.

There are many counts of this clonotype. The chain recombines TRBV27 with TRBJ1-2; D is unresolved. CDR1 and CDR2 (germline): MNHEY, SMNVEV (reference sequence). The length of the CDR3 is 13 residues. The V and J ends lost 5 bases and 6 bases respectively, with 13 bases between them. The CDR3 nucleotides read TGTGCCAGCAGTACCAGAAACAACAATGGCTACACCTTC. It translates to CASSTRNNNGYTF.

With regard to this clonotype: At one end, the junction sequence differs from germline, possibly due to a read error. V and J are TRBV6-1 and TRBJ1-2, with 9 bases that match TRBD1. The CDR3 totals 15 residues. Germline-derived CDR1 and CDR2 are MNHNS and SASEGT. The CDR3 loop is CASSRGQGSNYGHTF. For the CDR3, the DNA is TGTGCCAGCAGTCGAGGACAGGGGTCTAACTATGGCCACACCTTC.

This clonotype was counted many times. CDR3 nucleotide sequence: TGTGCCAGCAGTTCTAGCGTCAAGAACACCGGGGAGCTGTTTTTT. It yields the protein CASSSSVKNTGELFF. This sequence joins TRBV12-3 or TRBV12-4 and TRBJ2-2, with D perhaps matching TRBD2 (6 bases). Trimming left V 4 bases short and J 1 base short, with 10 bases between. CDR3 size: 15 residues.

This chain uses TRBV20-1 with TRBJ2-7; no clear D. Trimming removed 5 bases at V and 5 bases at J, with 16 bases between. The CDR3 extends over 13 amino acids. CDR1 and CDR2 (germline): DFQATT, SNEGSKA (reference sequence). Here the CDR3 DNA reads TGCAGTGCTTCCAGACTCCCGGCCCACGAGCAGTACTTC. The encoded protein is CSASRLPAHEQYF.

This chain joins TRBV3-1 and TRBJ2-5; 7 nucleotides align to TRBD2. V was clipped by 2 bases and J by 1 base; unmatched bases: 4. CDR1 and CDR2 from the germline V gene are LGHDT and YNNKEL (reference sequence). This CDR3 has 15 residues. The CDR3 nucleotides are TGTGCCAGCAGCCAATGGTCTAGCGGCCAAGAGACCCAGTACTTC. Translation gives CASSQWSSGQETQYF.

This clonotype showed up many times. The V call is TRBV7-9, the J call TRBJ1-1; tentative D call: TRBD1 (5 bases). This CDR3 has 15 amino acids. Per germline, CDR1 SEHNR and CDR2 FQNEAQ (reference sequence). V was trimmed by 4 bases and J by 6 bases, leaving 18 bases between them. CDR3 DNA: TGTGCCAGCAGCTCAACGCCCCTGCGGGGGGCTGAAGCTTTCTTT. Its translation: CASSSTPLRGAEAFF.

This chain uses TRBV10-3 with TRBJ1-2; a possible D gene is TRBD1 (6 bases). CDR1 ENHRY and CDR2 SYGVKD come from the germline V gene. With 8 bases removed from V and 4 bases from J, the gap between germline ends came to 11 bases. The CDR3 runs 12 residues. This chain's CDR3 is CAIQRGVYGYTF. The CDR3 DNA sequence: TGTGCCATCCAAAGGGGGGTCTATGGCTACACCTTC.

Of note for this clonotype: A read error is possible here, since a much larger clone lies one base away. The DNA for the CDR3 is TGTGCCAGCAACTCCGGGCTAGCGGGCACCCAAGAGACCCAGTACTTC. It specifies CASNSGLAGTQETQYF. The chain is built from TRBV2 and TRBJ2-5, with 8 bases that match TRBD2. The CDR3 runs 16 residues. The germline CDR1 and CDR2 sequences are SNHLY and FYNNEI. The ends lost 7 bases at V and 1 base at J; junction bases unmatched: 11.

This clonotype has just a few counts. The V gene is TRBV20-1, the J gene TRBJ1-2; 9 bases fit TRBD1. The V segment lost 3 bases and the J segment 0 bases; nucleotides outside the gene matches: 11. The germline V gene has CDR1 DFQATT and CDR2 SNEGSKA (reference sequence). CDR3 size: 17 residues. CDR3 DNA: TGCAGTGCTAGGACCCAGGGACAGGGAAGATCTAACTATGGCTACACCTTC. Amino acids: CSARTQGQGRSNYGYTF.

The sample holds many counts of this clonotype. The chain couples TRBV28 to TRBJ1-1; TRBD1 aligns across 7 bases. CDR1 and CDR2 (germline): MDHEN, SYDVKM. Unmatched junction bases numbered 3, after V lost 5 bases and J lost 0 bases. This CDR3 spans 14 amino acids. Written as DNA, the CDR3 is TGTGCCAGCAGTCAGGGGGGGATGAACACTGAAGCTTTCTTT. Translating gives CASSQGGMNTEAFF.

V usage is TRBV4-2 and J usage is TRBJ2-5, with TRBD2 identical over 12 bases. The trim removed 0 bases at V and 2 bases at J, leaving 4 bases unmatched. The germline V gene has CDR1 LGHNA and CDR2 YNFKEQ. The CDR3 extends over 17 amino acids. The CDR3, as DNA: TGTGCCAGCAGCCAAGATTATGGACTAGCGGGGCAAGAGACCCAGTACTTC. As protein: CASSQDYGLAGQETQYF.

This clonotype showed up just once. This may be a read error, as it is one base from a much larger clone. The rearrangement uses TRBV11-1 and TRBJ2-5, with 10 bases that match TRBD1. The germline V gene has CDR1 SGHAT and CDR2 FQDESV (reference sequence). The CDR3 consists of 14 residues. The CDR3 is CASSATGGEETRYF. CDR3 sequence (DNA): TGTGCCAGCAGTGCGACAGGGGGCGAAGAGACCCGGTACTTC.